A single sample gave rise to the 7 T cell receptor beta chains below, sequenced in a study of blood T cell repertoires in COVID-19. The assay was immunoSEQ multiplex PCR, and TCRdb's table has in-frame clones only and misses some. This table holds about 340,000 clones, about 92% found once. The specimen was PBMCs or T cells enriched from blood (not recorded which). These receptors were taken from a woman in her 30s who had recovered from COVID-19.

This clone was detected only once. The chain employs TRBV5-4 and TRBJ2-2, with 9 bases matching TRBD1. From germline, CDR1 is SGHNT and CDR2 YYREEE (reference sequence). Trimming at V came to 3 bases and at J to 4 bases, leaving 7 bases not matched to a gene. The CDR3 length is 16 residues. CDR3 sequence reads: CASSSPGQGFTGELFF. As DNA, the CDR3 is TGTGCCAGCAGCTCTCCTGGACAGGGGTTCACCGGGGAGCTGTTTTTT.

CDR3 sequence reads: CASREQGTRNQPQHF. Here the CDR3 DNA reads TGTGCCAGTAGGGAACAGGGGACCCGCAATCAGCCCCAGCATTTT. The chain couples TRBV19 to TRBJ1-5; TRBD1 matches 7 bases. Germline CDR1 reads LNHDA; CDR2 reads SQIVND (reference sequence). This CDR3 is built from 15 residues. Losses at the gene ends were 6 bases for V and 2 bases for J; bases not matched to a gene: 7.

The chain recombines TRBV11-2 with TRBJ2-7, with 9 positions matching TRBD1. Looked up from germline, CDR1 is SGHAT and CDR2 is FQNNGV. The V and J ends lost 2 bases and 3 bases, in that order; junction bases with no gene match: 5. CDR3 length: 15 residues. CDR3 bases: TGTGCCAGCAGCTTAACAGGGGGCATTATCTACGAGCAGTACTTC. It codes for CASSLTGGIIYEQYF. Looking up the rest from reference TRBV11-2 and TRBJ2-7 gives the full variable domain: EAGVAQSPRYKIIEKRQSVAFWCNPISGHATLYWYQQILGQGPKLLIQFQNNGVVDDSQLPKDRFSAERLKGVDSTLKIQPAKLEDSAVYLCASSLTGGIIYEQYFGPGTRLTVT.

A single count supports this clone. The V and J genes are TRBV5-4 and TRBJ1-6, with a possible D match to TRBD1 (6 bases). V was cut by 2 bases and J by 10 bases, with 16 bases left in between. The length of the CDR3 is 15 residues. Germline V gives CDR1 SGHNT, CDR2 YYREEE (reference sequence). This chain's CDR3 is CASSLQGRTRSPLHF. CDR3 sequence (DNA): TGTGCCAGCAGCTTACAGGGTCGAACGCGCTCACCCCTCCACTTT.

This clone has only one observation. This chain connects TRBV6-5 to TRBJ1-1, with D unclear. V lost 6 bases to trimming and J lost 1 base, with 12 bases between them. Germline V lookup: CDR1 MNHEY, CDR2 SVGAGI. The CDR3 is 14 residues long. The CDR3 reads CASSLDWANTEAFF. In DNA, the CDR3 is TGTGCCAGCAGCTTGGATTGGGCGAACACTGAAGCTTTCTTT.

The chain joins TRBV28 to TRBJ1-2; no reliable D call. CDR1 is MDHEN and CDR2 is SYDVKM in the germline V gene. With 3 bases removed from V and 1 base from J, the gap between germline ends came to 6 bases. The CDR3 totals 13 residues. The CDR3 loop reads CASSFNSNYGYTF. In DNA, the CDR3 is TGTGCCAGCAGTTTCAATAGTAACTATGGCTACACCTTC.

The rearrangement uses TRBV11-3 and TRBJ1-2, with 7 bases identical to TRBD1. Germline lookup yields CDR1 SGHNT and CDR2 YENEEA. This CDR3 contains 14 residues. Trimming at V came to 5 bases and at J to 4 bases, leaving 7 bases not matched to a gene. The CDR3 region is CASSQGQNLYGYTF. The CDR3 DNA reads as TGTGCCAGCAGCCAGGGACAGAATCTCTATGGCTACACCTTC. The variable domain in full, completed from reference TRBV11-3 and TRBJ1-2, reads EAGVVQSPRYKIIEKKQPVAFWCNPISGHNTLYWYLQNLGQGPELLIRYENEEAVDDSQLPKDRFSAERLKGVDSTLKIQPAELGDSAVYLCASSQGQNLYGYTFGSGTRLTVV.